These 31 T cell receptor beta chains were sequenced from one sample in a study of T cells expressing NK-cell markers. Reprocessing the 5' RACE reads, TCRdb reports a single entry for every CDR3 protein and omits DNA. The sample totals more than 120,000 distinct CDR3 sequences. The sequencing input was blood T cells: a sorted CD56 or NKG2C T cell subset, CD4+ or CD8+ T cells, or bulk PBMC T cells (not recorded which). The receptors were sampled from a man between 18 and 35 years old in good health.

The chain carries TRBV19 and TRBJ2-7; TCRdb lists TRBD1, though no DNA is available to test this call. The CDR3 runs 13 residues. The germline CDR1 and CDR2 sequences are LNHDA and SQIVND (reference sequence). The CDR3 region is CASMDSFGGEQYF.

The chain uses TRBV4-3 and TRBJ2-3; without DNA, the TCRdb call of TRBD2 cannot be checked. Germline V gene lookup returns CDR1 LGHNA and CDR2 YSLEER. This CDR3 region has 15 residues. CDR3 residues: CASSPAGGSTDTQYF.

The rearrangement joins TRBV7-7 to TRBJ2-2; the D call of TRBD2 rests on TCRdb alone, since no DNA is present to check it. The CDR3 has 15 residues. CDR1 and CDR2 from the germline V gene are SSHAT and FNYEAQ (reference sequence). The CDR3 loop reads CASSLGTLNTGELFF.

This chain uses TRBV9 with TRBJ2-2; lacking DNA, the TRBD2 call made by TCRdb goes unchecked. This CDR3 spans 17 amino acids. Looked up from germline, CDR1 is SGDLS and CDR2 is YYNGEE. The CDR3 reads CASSAPTSGMNTGELFF.

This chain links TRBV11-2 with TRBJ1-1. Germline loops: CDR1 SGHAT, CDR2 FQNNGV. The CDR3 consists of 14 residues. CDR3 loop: CASSHSNVNTEAFF.

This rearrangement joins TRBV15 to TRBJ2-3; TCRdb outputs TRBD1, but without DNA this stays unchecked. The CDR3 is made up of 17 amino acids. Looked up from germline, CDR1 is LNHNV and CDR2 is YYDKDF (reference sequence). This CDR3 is CATSDSKGDSSRDTQYF.

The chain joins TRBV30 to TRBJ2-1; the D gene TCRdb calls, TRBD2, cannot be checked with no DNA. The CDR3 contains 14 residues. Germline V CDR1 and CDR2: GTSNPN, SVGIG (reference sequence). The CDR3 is CAWSSTSGYNEQFF. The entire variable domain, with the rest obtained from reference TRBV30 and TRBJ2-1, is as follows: SQTIHQWPATLVQPVGSPLSLECTVEGTSNPNLYWYRQAAGRGLQLLFYSVGIGQISSEVPQNLSASRPQDRQFILSSKKLLLSDSGFYLCAWSSTSGYNEQFFGPGTRLTVL.

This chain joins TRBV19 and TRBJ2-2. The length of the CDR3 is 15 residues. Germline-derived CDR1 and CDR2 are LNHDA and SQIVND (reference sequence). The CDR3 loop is CASSMVQQVTGELFF. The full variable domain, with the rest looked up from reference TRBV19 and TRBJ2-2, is DGGITQSPKYLFRKEGQNVTLSCEQNLNHDAMYWYRQDPGQGLRLIYYSQIVNDFQKGDIAEGYSVSREKKESFPLTVTSAQKNPTAFYLCASSMVQQVTGELFFGEGSRLTVL.

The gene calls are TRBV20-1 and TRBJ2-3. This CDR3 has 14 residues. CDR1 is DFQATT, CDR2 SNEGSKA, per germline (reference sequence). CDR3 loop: CSVTEDGGTDTQYF.

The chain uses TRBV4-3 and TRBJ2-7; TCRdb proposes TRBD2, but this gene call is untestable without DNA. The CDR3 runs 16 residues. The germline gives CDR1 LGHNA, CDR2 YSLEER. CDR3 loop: CASSQGLAGADREQYF.

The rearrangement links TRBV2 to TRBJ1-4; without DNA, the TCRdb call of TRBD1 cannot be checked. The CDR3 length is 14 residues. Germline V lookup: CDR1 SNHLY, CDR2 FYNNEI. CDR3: CASSGQGFNEKLFF.

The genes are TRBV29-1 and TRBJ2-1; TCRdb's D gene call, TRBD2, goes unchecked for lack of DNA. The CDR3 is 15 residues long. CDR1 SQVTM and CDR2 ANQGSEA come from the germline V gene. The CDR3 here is CSVGELAGGGNEQFF.

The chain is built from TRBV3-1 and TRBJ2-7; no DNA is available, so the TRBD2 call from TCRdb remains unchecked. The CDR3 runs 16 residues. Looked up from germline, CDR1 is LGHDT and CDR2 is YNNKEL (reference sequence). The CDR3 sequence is CASRGLAGGHLREQYF.

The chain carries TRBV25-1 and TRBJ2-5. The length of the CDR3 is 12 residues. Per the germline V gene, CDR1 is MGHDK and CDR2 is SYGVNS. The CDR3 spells CASSEPQETQYF. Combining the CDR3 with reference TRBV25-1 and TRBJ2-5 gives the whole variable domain EADIYQTPRYLVIGTGKKITLECSQTMGHDKMYWYQQDPGMELHLIHYSYGVNSTEKGDLSSESTVSRIRTEHFPLTLESARPSHTSQYLCASSEPQETQYFGPGTRLLVL.

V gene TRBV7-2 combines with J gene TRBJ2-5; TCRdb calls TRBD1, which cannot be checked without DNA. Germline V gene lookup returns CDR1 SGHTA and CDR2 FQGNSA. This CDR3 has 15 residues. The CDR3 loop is CASSDLTRGGETQYF.

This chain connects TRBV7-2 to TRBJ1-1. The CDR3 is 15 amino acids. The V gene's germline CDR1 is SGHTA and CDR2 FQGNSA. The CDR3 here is CASSSLGNMNTEAFF.

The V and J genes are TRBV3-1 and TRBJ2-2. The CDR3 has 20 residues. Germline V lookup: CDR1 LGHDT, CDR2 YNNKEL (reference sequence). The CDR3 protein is CASSQDLSGNAVANTGELFF.

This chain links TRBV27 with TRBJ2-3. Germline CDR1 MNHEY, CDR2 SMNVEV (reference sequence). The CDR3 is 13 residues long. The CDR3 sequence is CASLNLATDTQYF.

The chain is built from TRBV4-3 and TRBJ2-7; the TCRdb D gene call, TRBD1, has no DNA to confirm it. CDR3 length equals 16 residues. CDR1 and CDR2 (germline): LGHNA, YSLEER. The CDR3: CASSSDPETGTYEQYF.

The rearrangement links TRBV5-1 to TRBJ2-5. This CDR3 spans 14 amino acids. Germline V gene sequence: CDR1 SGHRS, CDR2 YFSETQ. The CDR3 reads CASSLLIAGETQYF.

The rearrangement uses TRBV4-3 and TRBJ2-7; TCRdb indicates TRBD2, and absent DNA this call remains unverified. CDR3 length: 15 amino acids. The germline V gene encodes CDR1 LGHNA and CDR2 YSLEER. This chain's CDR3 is CASSPSGRASYEQYF.

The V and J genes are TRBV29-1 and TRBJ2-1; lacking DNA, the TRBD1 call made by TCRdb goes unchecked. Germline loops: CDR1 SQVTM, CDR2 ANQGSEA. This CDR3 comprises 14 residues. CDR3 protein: CSVPTFGTSSEQFF.

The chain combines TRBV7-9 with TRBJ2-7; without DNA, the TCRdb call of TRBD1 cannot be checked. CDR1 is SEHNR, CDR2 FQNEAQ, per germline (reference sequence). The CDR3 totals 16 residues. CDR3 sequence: CASSGPVQGTPYEQYF.

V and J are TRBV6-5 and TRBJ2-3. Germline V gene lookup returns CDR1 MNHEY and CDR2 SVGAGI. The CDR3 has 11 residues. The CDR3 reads CASKFTDTQYF.

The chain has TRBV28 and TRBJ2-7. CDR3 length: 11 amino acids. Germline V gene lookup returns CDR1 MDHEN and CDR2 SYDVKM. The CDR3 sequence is CASSFNLEQYF. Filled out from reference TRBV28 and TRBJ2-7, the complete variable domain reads DVKVTQSSRYLVKRTGEKVFLECVQDMDHENMFWYRQDPGLGLRLIYFSYDVKMKEKGDIPEGYSVSREKKERFSLILESASTNQTSMYLCASSFNLEQYFGPGTRLTVT.

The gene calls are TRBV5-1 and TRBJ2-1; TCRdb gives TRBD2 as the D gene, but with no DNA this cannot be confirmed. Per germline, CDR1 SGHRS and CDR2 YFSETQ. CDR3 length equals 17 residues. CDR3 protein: CASSSSLGESSYNEQFF.

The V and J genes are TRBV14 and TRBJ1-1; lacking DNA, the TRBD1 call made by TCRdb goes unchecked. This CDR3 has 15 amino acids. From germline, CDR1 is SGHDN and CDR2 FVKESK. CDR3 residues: CASSQGNRGHTEAFF.

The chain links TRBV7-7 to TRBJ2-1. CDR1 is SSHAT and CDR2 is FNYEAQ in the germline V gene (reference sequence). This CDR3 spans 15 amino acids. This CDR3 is CASSLGSSSYNEQFF.

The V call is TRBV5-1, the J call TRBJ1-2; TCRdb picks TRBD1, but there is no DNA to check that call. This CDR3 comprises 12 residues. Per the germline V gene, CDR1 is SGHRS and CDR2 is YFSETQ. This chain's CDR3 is CASSLEGNGYTF.

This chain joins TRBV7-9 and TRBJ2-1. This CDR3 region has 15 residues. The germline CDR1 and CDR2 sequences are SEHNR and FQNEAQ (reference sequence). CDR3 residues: CASSLHMVMYNEQFF. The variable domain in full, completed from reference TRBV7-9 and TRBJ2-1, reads DTGVSQNPRHKITKRGQNVTFRCDPISEHNRLYWYRQTLGQGPEFLTYFQNEAQLEKSRLLSDRFSAERPKGSFSTLEIQRTEQGDSAMYLCASSLHMVMYNEQFFGPGTRLTVL.

CDR3 sequence: CASNKAGGNNYNEQFF. The gene calls are TRBV4-1 and TRBJ2-1; TCRdb reports TRBD1, a call that lacks DNA to check it against. The CDR3 consists of 16 residues. The V gene's germline CDR1 is MGHRA and CDR2 YSYEKL.